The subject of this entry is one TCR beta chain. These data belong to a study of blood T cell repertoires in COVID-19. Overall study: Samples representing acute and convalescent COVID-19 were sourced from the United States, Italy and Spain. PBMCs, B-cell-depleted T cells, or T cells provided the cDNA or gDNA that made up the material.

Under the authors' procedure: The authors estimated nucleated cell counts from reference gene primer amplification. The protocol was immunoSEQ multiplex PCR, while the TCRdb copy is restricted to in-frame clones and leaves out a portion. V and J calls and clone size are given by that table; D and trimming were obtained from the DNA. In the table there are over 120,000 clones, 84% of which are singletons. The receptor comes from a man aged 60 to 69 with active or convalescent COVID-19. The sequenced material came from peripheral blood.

The CDR3 DNA reads TGTGCCAGTAGTAGTTGGAGGGAGCCCGTGGGGAACACCGGGGAGCTGTTTTTT. Encoded protein: CASSSWREPVGNTGELFF. The chain uses TRBV19 and TRBJ2-2; TRBD2 might be the D (6 bases). V lost 4 bases, J lost 1 base, and 19 bases lay in between. The CDR3 length is 18 residues. Germline V gives CDR1 LNHDA, CDR2 SQIVND (reference sequence).